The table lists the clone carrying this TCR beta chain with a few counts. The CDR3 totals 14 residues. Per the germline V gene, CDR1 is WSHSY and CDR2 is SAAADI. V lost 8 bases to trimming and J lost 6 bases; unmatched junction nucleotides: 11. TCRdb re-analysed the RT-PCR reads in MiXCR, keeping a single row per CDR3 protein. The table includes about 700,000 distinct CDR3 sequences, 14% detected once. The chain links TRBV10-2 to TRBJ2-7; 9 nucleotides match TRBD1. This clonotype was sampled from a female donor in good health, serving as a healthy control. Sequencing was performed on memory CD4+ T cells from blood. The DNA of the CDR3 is TGCGCCAGCGTCGGGACAGGGTTGTTTCGCGAGCAGTACTTC. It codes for CASVGTGLFREQYF.